This T cell receptor beta chain was identified in a study of CD8+ T cells in alopecia areata. About the research overall: Treated patients were given 5 to 10 mg oral tofacitinib twice daily. Dosing with tofacitinib proceeded for 6 to 18 months, followed by 6 months off drug. Study outcomes and limitations: Researchers report lesional scalp, most notably alopecia totalis/universalis, outstripped normal scalp in clonality. Compared with mice, patients displayed less clear TCR sharing, possibly for HLA-related reasons.

cDNA prepared by RNA extraction and subsequent reverse transcription served as the template for sequencing. Produced via immunoSEQ multiplex PCR; TCRdb's table is partial and in-frame only. The sample has 45,000 to 70,000 clones, about 96% seen once. Concerning this clone itself: Antigen: not known.

Germline assignment: CDR1 MNHEY and CDR2 SMNVEV (reference sequence). The V end was cut by 1 base, the J end by 1 base, with 10 bases between. The CDR3 is made up of 15 amino acids. This receptor was identified in a human donor with alopecia areata. The chain combines TRBV27 with TRBJ2-5, with a possible D match to TRBD1 (5 bases). Sequencing was performed on CD8+ T cells sorted from blood, taken at week 0. The CDR3 protein is CASSLFSTVQETQYF. In nucleotides, the CDR3 is TGTGCCAGCAGTTTATTCTCGACAGTCCAAGAGACCCAGTACTTC.